The rows below give T cell receptor beta chains drawn from one sample of a study of blood T cells in healthy people across ages. TCRdb itself ran the 5' RACE reads through MiXCR, one entry per CDR3 protein. The sample carries 710,000 or so distinct CDR3 sequences, approximately 29% recorded once. Sequenced input: blood. These receptor sequences come from a woman older than 75 in good health. CDR3s include the opening cysteine and the closing phenylalanine or tryptophan. Each record gives: clone size, D gene, J gene, V gene, CDR3 protein, CDR3 DNA. D genes are given only for firm matches. Clone size is not always given. Where it is, it says once, few, many or a class for expanded clones.

size: many; D: TRBD2; J: TRBJ2-4; V: TRBV20-1; CDR3: CSVPSGGKNIQYF; DNA: TGCAGTGTCCCTAGCGGGGGTAAAAACATTCAGTACTTC
size: .; D: .; J: TRBJ2-3; V: TRBV6-2/TRBV6-3; CDR3: CAGSYSTRRLSTDTQYF; DNA: TGTGCCGGCAGTTACTCAACGAGAAGACTCAGCACAGATACGCAGTATTTT
size: many; D: TRBD2; J: TRBJ2-1; V: TRBV20-1; CDR3: CSAKLAGGPYEQFF; DNA: TGCAGTGCCAAACTAGCGGGGGGGCCCTATGAGCAGTTCTTC
size: .; D: TRBD2; J: TRBJ2-3; V: TRBV10-2; CDR3: CASSEGLAYTDTQYF; DNA: TGCGCCAGCAGTGAGGGACTAGCGTACACAGATACGCAGTATTTT
size: .; D: .; J: TRBJ2-7; V: TRBV28; CDR3: CASSLRGAARYEQYF; DNA: TGTGCCAGCAGTTTAAGGGGCGCTGCTCGCTACGAGCAGTACTTC
size: many; D: .; J: TRBJ1-2; V: TRBV6-2/TRBV6-3; CDR3: CASSYSRIYGYTF; DNA: TGTGCCAGCAGTTACTCGAGGATCTATGGCTACACCTTC
size: .; D: TRBD1; J: TRBJ2-1; V: TRBV7-3; CDR3: CASSLGTGIANEQFF; DNA: TGTGCCAGCAGCCTCGGGACAGGTATCGCCAATGAGCAGTTCTTC
size: few; D: .; J: TRBJ1-1; V: TRBV28; CDR3: CASKGVLNTEAFF; DNA: TGTGCCAGCAAGGGAGTTTTGAACACTGAAGCTTTCTTT
size: many; D: .; J: TRBJ2-4; V: TRBV28; CDR3: CASALPLAKNIQYF; DNA: TGTGCCAGCGCGCTCCCGCTAGCCAAAAACATTCAGTACTTC
size: few; D: .; J: TRBJ2-2; V: TRBV11-3; CDR3: CASSPDPATGELFF; DNA: TGTGCCAGCAGCCCAGATCCGGCCACCGGGGAGCTGTTTTTT
size: .; D: TRBD1; J: TRBJ2-7; V: TRBV20-1; CDR3: CSGGGTGGVIYEQYF; DNA: TGCAGTGGTGGCGGAACAGGGGGCGTAATCTACGAGCAGTACTTC
size: few; D: .; J: TRBJ1-5; V: TRBV21-1; CDR3: CASSKRSHSNQPQHF; DNA: TGTGCCAGCAGCAAGAGGAGCCATAGCAATCAGCCCCAGCATTTT
size: many; D: .; J: TRBJ2-1; V: TRBV20-1; CDR3: CSASLGLSYNEQFF; DNA: TGCAGTGCTAGTCTGGGACTCTCCTACAATGAGCAGTTCTTC
size: .; D: .; J: TRBJ2-2; V: TRBV12-3/TRBV12-4; CDR3: CASSLRVGTGERFF; DNA: TGTGCCAGCAGTTTACGGGTTGGCACCGGGGAGCGGTTTTTT
size: .; D: .; J: TRBJ2-1; V: TRBV2; CDR3: CASRVQASSYNEQFF; DNA: TGTGCCAGCAGAGTCCAGGCGTCCTCCTACAATGAGCAGTTCTTC
size: many; D: TRBD1; J: TRBJ2-7; V: TRBV5-1; CDR3: CASSPNPGQGSEQYF; DNA: TGCGCCAGCAGCCCAAACCCGGGACAGGGTAGCGAGCAGTACTTC
size: many; D: TRBD1; J: TRBJ1-2; V: TRBV6-5; CDR3: CASKSTGVDGGYTF; DNA: TGTGCCAGCAAATCGACAGGGGTAGATGGGGGCTACACCTTC
size: .; D: .; J: TRBJ1-1; V: TRBV5-1; CDR3: CASSLGTTRMAGTEAFF; DNA: TGCGCCAGCAGCCTCGGGACTACTAGAATGGCTGGCACTGAAGCTTTCTTT
size: many; D: .; J: TRBJ2-5; V: TRBV6-1; CDR3: CASSDFRPETQYF; DNA: TGTGCCAGCAGTGATTTTAGGCCAGAGACCCAGTACTTC
size: .; D: .; J: TRBJ1-2; V: TRBV4-1; CDR3: CAGSQDRNYGHTF; DNA: TGCGCCGGCAGCCAAGATCGCAACTATGGCCACACCTTC
size: many; D: TRBD2; J: TRBJ2-1; V: TRBV7-6; CDR3: CASSSLAGGVPNEQFF; DNA: TGTGCCAGCAGTTCACTGGCGGGGGGAGTACCAAATGAGCAGTTCTTC
size: many; D: TRBD2; J: TRBJ2-3; V: TRBV6-5; CDR3: CASRWTSGGGGTDTQYF; DNA: TGTGCCAGCAGGTGGACTAGCGGGGGGGGTGGCACAGATACGCAGTATTTT
size: once; D: TRBD1; J: TRBJ1-6; V: TRBV18; CDR3: CASSPRQGRGNNSPLHF; DNA: TGTGCCAGCTCACCTCGACAGGGCAGAGGGAATAATTCACCCCTCCACTTT
size: once; D: TRBD1; J: TRBJ1-2; V: TRBV29-1; CDR3: CSVQRAGGNYGYTF; DNA: TGCAGCGTTCAGAGGGCAGGGGGGAACTATGGCTACACCTTC